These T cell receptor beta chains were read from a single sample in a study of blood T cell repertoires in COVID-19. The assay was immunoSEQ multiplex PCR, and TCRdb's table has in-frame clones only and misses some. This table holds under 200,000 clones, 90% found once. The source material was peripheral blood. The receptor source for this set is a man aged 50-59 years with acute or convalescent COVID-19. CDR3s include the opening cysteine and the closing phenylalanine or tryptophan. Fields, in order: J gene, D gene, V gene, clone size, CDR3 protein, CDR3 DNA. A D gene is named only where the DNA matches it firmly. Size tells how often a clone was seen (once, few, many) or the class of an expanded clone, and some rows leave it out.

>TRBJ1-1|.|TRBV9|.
CASSPQGREDTEAFF
TGTGCCAGCAGCCCACAGGGTAGGGAAGACACTGAAGCTTTCTTT
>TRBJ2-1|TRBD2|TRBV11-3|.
CASSLGVAGGTYNEQFF
TGTGCCAGCAGCTTAGGGGTAGCGGGTGGAACCTACAATGAGCAGTTCTTC
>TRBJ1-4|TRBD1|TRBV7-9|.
CASSLGQGRTEKLFF
TGTGCCAGCAGCTTAGGACAGGGGCGGACTGAAAAACTGTTTTTT
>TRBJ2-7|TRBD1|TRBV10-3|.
CAISVRQGSDEQYF
TGTGCCATCAGTGTACGACAGGGATCCGACGAGCAGTACTTC
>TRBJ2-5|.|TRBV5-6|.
CASSLARGIQETQYF
TGTGCCAGCAGCTTGGCCCGGGGAATCCAGGAGACCCAGTACTTC
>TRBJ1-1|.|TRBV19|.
CATQVGVTEAFF
TGTGCCACCCAGGTAGGGGTGACTGAAGCTTTCTTT
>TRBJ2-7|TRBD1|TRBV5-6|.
CASSLRGTGAYEQYF
TGTGCCAGCAGCTTGCGGGGGACAGGCGCCTACGAGCAGTACTTC
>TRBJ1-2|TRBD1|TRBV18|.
CASSPGAGTGSGYTF
TGTGCCAGCTCACCAGGGGCAGGGACAGGGAGTGGCTACACCTTC
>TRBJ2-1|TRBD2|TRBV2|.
CASSSGTSVDANEQFF
TGTGCCAGCAGTTCCGGGACTAGCGTCGACGCTAATGAGCAGTTCTTC
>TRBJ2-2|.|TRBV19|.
CASSTGFTGELFF
TGTGCCAGTAGTACGGGATTCACCGGGGAGCTGTTTTTT
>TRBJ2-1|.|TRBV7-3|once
CASSLWRGDYNEQFF
TGTGCCAGCAGCTTATGGCGGGGCGACTACAATGAGCAGTTCTTC
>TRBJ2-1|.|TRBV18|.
CASSPPVEGGNEQFF
TGTGCCAGCTCACCACCGGTAGAGGGAGGCAATGAGCAGTTCTTC
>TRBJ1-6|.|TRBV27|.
CASSLSGNSNSPLHF
TGTGCCAGCAGTTTATCGGGTAACAGCAATTCACCCCTCCACTTT
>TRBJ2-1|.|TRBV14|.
CASSRQGGPIDEQFF
TGTGCCAGCAGCCGCCAAGGGGGTCCGATCGATGAGCAGTTCTTC
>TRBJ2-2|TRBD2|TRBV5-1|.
CASSLAGTSGSGTGELFF
TGCGCCAGCAGCTTGGCTGGGACTAGCGGGAGCGGCACCGGGGAGCTGTTTTTT
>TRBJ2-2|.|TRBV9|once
CASGGAFRVTGELFF
TGTGCCAGCGGAGGGGCGTTTCGCGTCACCGGGGAGCTGTTTTTT
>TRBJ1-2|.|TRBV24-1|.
CATSDFPTGGYTF
TGTGCCACCAGTGATTTCCCGACAGGTGGCTACACCTTC
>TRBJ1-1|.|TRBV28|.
CASSLWSTEAFF
TGTGCCAGCAGTTTATGGAGCACTGAAGCTTTCTTT
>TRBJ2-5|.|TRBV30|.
CAWRPPGLPGQETQYF
TGTGCCTGGAGGCCACCAGGGTTACCGGGCCAAGAGACCCAGTACTTC
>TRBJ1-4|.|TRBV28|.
CASSFVGTNEKLFF
TGTGCCAGCAGTTTTGTCGGAACTAATGAAAAACTGTTTTTT
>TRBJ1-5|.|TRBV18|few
CASSPFGAGPEGVEHF
TGTGCCAGCTCACCATTTGGGGCAGGGCCTGAGGGGGTCGAGCATTTT
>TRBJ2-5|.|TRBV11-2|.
CASSLQKTQYF
TGTGCCAGCAGCTTACAAAAGACCCAGTACTTC
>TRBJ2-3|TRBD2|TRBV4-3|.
CASSLARGALTDTQYF
TGCGCCAGCAGCCTGGCGCGGGGGGCGCTCACAGATACGCAGTATTTT
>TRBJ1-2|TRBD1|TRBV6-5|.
CASSYQGRGDFYGYTF
TGTGCCAGCAGTTACCAGGGCAGGGGGGACTTCTATGGCTACACCTTC
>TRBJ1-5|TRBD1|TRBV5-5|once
CASSGMTGGQQPQHF
TGTGCCAGCAGCGGGATGACAGGGGGCCAACAGCCCCAGCATTTT
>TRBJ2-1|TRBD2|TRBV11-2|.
CASSLDMKASGSPEQFF
TGTGCCAGCAGCTTAGATATGAAGGCTAGCGGGAGTCCTGAGCAGTTCTTC
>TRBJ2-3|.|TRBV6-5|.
CASSYSSGRTDTQYF
TGTGCCAGCAGTTACTCGAGTGGTCGGACAGATACGCAGTATTTT
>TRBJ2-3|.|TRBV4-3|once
CASSQDLGQDTQYF
TGCGCCAGCAGCCAAGATCTGGGGCAAGATACGCAGTATTTT
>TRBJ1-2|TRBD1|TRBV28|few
CASETGGGGYTF
TGTGCCAGCGAGACAGGGGGAGGAGGCTACACCTTC
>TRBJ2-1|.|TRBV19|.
CASSTLATSSYNEQFF
TGTGCCAGTAGTACCCTAGCCACAAGCTCCTACAATGAGCAGTTCTTC
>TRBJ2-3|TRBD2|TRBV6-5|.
CASSLTSGRTDTQYF
TGTGCCAGCAGTCTCACTAGCGGGAGGACGGATACGCAGTATTTT
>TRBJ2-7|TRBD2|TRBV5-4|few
CASSSTSKDEQYF
TGTGCCAGCAGCTCGACTAGCAAGGACGAGCAGTACTTC